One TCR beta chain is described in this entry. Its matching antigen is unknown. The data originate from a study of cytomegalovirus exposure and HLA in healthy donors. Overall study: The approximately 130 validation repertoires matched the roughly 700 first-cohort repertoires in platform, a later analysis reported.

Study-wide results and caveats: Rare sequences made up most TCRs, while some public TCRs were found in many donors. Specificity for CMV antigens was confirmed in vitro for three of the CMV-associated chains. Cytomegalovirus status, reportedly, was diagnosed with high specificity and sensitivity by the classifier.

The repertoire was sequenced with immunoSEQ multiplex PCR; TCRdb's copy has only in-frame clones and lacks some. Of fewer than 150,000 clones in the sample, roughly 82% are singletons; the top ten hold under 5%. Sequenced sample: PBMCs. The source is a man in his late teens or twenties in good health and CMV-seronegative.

The CDR3 DNA sequence: TGTGCCAGTTGGTACAACCGGGACAGGGGGCTGGGGTATGGCTACACCTTC. Amino acid sequence: CASWYNRDRGLGYGYTF. This sequence joins TRBV5-8 and TRBJ1-2, with 12 nucleotides matching TRBD1. The CDR3 covers 17 residues. Germline trimming cut 8 bases from V and 5 bases from J; bases unmatched to any gene: 16. Germline values: CDR1 SGHTS, CDR2 YDEGEE.